This is a list of T cell receptor beta chains from one sample in a study of blood T cell repertoires in COVID-19. Clones were sequenced by immunoSEQ multiplex PCR, and TCRdb holds only the in-frame ones, with some missing. The profile shows 150,000 to 200,000 clones, roughly 81% of them singletons. Sequenced input: peripheral blood. The receptors shown here come from a man aged 40-49 years who had recovered from COVID-19. The CDR3 runs from the conserved cysteine through the conserved F or W. The D gene is left open where the match is weak. Only some rows state a clone size, as once, few, many or a class for expanded clones.

-	TRBV5-4	-	TRBJ2-2	TGTGCCAGCAGCTTGACAGGGTCAGGGGAGCTGTTTTTT	CASSLTGSGELFF
-	TRBV6-5	-	TRBJ2-1	TGTGCCAGCAGTTCCCCAGGGGGGAATGAGCAGTTCTTC	CASSSPGGNEQFF
-	TRBV11-3	-	TRBJ1-1	TGTGCCAGCAGCTCATACCGATCTAAGAACACTGAAGCTTTCTTT	CASSSYRSKNTEAFF
TRBD2	TRBV7-3	-	TRBJ2-1	TGTGCCAGCAGCCCGTCCTTAGCGGGGGGGCCCCACGAGCAGTTCTTC	CASSPSLAGGPHEQFF
-	TRBV20-1	once	TRBJ1-2	TGCAGTGCTCCGCAGATTGATGGCTACACCTTC	CSAPQIDGYTF
TRBD1	TRBV27	once	TRBJ1-5	TGTGCCAGCAGTAGACAGGGTAGAGGCCAGCCCCAGCATTTT	CASSRQGRGQPQHF
TRBD1	TRBV6-1	-	TRBJ1-6	TGTGCCAGCAGTGAGGCGGGGACAGGGGGTTCACCCCTCCACTTT	CASSEAGTGGSPLHF
-	TRBV24-1	once	TRBJ2-5	TGTGCCACCTCCGATGTAGGGGGAGAGACCCAGTACTTC	CATSDVGGETQYF
TRBD2	TRBV7-2	-	TRBJ2-1	TGTGCCAGCAGCTTCCTTAGCGGGGCCTACAATGAGCAGTTCTTC	CASSFLSGAYNEQFF
-	TRBV6-5	once	TRBJ1-1	TGTGCCAGCAGTTACTCAGACACAAACACTGAAGCTTTCTTT	CASSYSDTNTEAFF
-	TRBV9	-	TRBJ1-2	TGTGCCAGCAGCTCCGGGGGAAACTATGGCTACACCTTC	CASSSGGNYGYTF